This TCR beta chain was sequenced for a study of blood T cell repertoires in COVID-19. Looking at the study overall: COVID-19 samples collected from the United States, Italy and Spain covered acute and convalescent phases.

Trimming removed 4 bases from V and 1 base from J, with 25 bases in between. Germline CDR1 MNHNS, CDR2 SASEGT. This CDR3 is built from 19 residues. Original processing notes: Amplifying reference gene primers gave estimates of nucleated cell counts. Repertoires were generated with immunoSEQ multiplex PCR, while TCRdb's copy carries only in-frame clones and drops some. D and trimming come from the DNA, and the V and J calls and clone size come from that table. The data show a few hundred thousand clones, about nine tenths seen once. The TCR sequence derives from a woman between 18 and 30 years old who had recovered from COVID-19. The V and J genes are TRBV6-1 and TRBJ2-5, with D perhaps matching TRBD1 (6 bases). Sequenced sample: PBMCs or T cells enriched from blood (not recorded which). The CDR3 DNA is TGTGCCAGCAGTGCACCGGCCAGGGGCTCCTTTATCCTCCAAGAGACCCAGTACTTC. This codes for CASSAPARGSFILQETQYF.